The present T cell receptor (beta chain) was sequenced within a study of blood T cell repertoires in COVID-19. Turning to the study itself: T cells, B-cell-depleted T cells, or PBMCs provided the cDNA or gDNA that served as material.

Profiling relied on immunoSEQ multiplex PCR, and the TCRdb table lists in-frame clones only, not all of them. Found here are 380,000 or so clones, 89% of them singletons; the top ten hold around 1.2%. The CDR3 length is 14 residues. CDR1 is MDHEN and CDR2 is SYDVKM in the germline V gene. V was clipped by 7 bases and J by 7 bases, with 19 bases between them. The receptor was isolated from a man aged 40-49 years with acute or convalescent COVID-19. The sequenced material came from peripheral blood. J is TRBJ1-2 and V is TRBV28; D may be TRBD1 (6 bases). CDR3 sequence: CASTIRPGEGGYTF. DNA of the CDR3: TGTGCCAGCACCATCAGGCCAGGGGAGGGTGGCTACACCTTC.